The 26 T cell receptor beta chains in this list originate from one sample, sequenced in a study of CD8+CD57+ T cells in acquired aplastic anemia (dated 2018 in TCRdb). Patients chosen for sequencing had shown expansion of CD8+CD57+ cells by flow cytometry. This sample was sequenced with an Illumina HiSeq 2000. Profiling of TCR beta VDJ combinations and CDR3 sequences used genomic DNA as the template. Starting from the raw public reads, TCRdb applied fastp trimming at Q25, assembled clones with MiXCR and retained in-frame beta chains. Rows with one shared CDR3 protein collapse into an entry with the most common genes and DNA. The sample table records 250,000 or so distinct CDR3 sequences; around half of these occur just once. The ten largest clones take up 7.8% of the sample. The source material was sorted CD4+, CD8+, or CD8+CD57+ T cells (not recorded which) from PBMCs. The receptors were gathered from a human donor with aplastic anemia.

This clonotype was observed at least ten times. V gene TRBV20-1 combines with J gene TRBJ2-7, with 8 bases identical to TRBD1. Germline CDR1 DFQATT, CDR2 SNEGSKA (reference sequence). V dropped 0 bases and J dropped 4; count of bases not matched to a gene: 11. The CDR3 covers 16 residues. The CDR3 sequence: CSARDHGQGDWYEQYF. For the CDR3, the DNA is TGCAGTGCTAGAGACCACGGACAGGGAGATTGGTACGAGCAGTACTTC.

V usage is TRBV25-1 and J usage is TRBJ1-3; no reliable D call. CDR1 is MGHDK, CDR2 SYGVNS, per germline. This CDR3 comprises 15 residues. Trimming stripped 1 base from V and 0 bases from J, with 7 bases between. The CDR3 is CASSESRFSGNTIYF. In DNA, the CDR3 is TGTGCCAGCAGTGAATCCAGGTTCTCTGGAAACACCATATATTTT.

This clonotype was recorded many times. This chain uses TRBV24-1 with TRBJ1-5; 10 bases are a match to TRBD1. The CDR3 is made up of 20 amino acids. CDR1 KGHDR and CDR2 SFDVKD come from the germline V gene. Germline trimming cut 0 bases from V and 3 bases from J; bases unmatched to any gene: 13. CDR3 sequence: CATSDLQGTGELGYNQPQHF. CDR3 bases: TGTGCCACCAGTGATTTGCAGGGGACAGGGGAGTTAGGATACAATCAGCCCCAGCATTTT.

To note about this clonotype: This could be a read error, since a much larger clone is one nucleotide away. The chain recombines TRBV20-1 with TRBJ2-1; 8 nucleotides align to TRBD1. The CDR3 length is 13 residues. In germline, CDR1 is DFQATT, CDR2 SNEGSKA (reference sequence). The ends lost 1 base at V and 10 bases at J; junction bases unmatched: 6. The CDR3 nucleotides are TGCAGTGCTAGAGGGACAGGGCGCTACGAGCAGTTCTTC. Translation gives CSARGTGRYEQFF.

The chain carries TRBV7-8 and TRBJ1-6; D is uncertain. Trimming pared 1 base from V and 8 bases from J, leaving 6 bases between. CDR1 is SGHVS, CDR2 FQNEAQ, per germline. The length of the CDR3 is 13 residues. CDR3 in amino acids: CASSLVQDSPLHF. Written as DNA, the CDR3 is TGTGCCAGCAGCTTAGTCCAGGATTCACCCCTCCACTTT.

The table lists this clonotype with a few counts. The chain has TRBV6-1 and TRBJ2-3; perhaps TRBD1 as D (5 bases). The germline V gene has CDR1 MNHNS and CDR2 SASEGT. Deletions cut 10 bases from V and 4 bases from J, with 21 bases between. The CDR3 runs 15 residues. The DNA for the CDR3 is TGTGCCACCAGGGCCACCTTAGTGGGCTCAGATACGCAGTATTTT. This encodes CATRATLVGSDTQYF.

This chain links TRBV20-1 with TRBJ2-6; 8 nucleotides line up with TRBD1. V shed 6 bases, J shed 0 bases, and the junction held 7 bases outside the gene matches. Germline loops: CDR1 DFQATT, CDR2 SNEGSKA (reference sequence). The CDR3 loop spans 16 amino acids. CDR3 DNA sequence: TGCAGTGCGTACACAGGGGGTAGCTCTGGGGCCAACGTCCTGACTTTC. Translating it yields CSAYTGGSSGANVLTF.

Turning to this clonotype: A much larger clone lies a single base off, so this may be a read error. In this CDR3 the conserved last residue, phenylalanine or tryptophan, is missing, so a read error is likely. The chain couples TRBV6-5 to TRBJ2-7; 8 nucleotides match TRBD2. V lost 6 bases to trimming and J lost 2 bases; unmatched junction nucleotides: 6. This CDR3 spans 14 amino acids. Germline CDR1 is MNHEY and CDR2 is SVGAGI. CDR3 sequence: CASSTSGAAYEQYL. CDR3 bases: TGTGCCAGCAGCACTAGCGGTGCGGCCTACGAGCAGTACCTC.

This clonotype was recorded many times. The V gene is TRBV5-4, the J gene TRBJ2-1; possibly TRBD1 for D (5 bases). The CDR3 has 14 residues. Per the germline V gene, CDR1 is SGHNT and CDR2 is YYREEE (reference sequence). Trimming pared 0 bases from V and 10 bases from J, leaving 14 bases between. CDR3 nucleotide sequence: TGTGCCAGCAGCTTGGCGGGCAGGGTTGGCGAGCAGTTCTTC. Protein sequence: CASSLAGRVGEQFF.

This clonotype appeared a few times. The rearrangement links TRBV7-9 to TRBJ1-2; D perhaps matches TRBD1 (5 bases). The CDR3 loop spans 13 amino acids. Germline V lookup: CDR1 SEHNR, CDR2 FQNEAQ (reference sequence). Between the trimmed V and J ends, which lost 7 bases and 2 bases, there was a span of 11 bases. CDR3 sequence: CASTLDTNYGYTF. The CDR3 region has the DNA TGTGCCAGCACCTTGGACACAAACTATGGCTACACCTTC.

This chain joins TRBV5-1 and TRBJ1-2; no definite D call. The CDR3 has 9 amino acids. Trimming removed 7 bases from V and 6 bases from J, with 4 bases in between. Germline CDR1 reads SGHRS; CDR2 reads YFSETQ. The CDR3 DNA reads TGCGCCAGCCGCCATGGCTACACCTTC. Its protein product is CASRHGYTF.

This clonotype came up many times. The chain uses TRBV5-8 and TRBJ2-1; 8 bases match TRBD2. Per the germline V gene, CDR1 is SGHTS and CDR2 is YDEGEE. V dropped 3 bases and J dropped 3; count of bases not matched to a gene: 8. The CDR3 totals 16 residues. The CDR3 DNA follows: TGTGCCAGCAGCTCCGGACTAGCTTCCCTCTACAATGAGCAGTTCTTC. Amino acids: CASSSGLASLYNEQFF. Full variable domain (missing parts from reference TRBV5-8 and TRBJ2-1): EAGVTQSPTHLIKTRGQQATLRCSPISGHTSVYWYQQALGLGLQFLLWYDEGEERNRGNFPPRFSGRQFPNYSSELNVNALELEDSALYLCASSSGLASLYNEQFFGPGTRLTVL.

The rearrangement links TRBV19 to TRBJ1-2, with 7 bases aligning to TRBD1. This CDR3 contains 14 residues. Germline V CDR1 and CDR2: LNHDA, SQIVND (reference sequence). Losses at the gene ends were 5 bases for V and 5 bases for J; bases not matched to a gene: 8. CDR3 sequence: CASSDPTGRYGYTF. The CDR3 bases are TGTGCCAGTAGTGATCCGACAGGGCGGTATGGCTACACCTTC.

In DNA form, the CDR3 reads TGTGCCAGCAGCCTCGGGACTAGCGGGAGCGTGGCCAAAAACATTCAGTACTTC. It yields the protein CASSLGTSGSVAKNIQYF. The chain recombines TRBV3-1 with TRBJ2-4, with 14 bases lining up with TRBD2. V shed 4 bases, J shed 1 base, and the junction held 6 bases outside the gene matches. The CDR3 runs to 18 residues. Germline CDR1 is LGHDT and CDR2 is YNNKEL (reference sequence).

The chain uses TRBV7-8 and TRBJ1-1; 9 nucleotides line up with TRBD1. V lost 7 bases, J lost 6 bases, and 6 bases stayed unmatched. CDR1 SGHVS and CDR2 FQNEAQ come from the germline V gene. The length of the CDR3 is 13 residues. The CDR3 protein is CASIRDRVSEAFF. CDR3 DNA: TGTGCCAGCATCCGGGACAGGGTCTCTGAAGCTTTCTTT.

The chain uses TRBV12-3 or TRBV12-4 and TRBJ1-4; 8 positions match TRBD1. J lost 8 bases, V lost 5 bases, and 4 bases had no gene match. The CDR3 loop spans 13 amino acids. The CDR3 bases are TGTGCCAGCAGTAGACAGGGGATCGAAAAACTGTTTTTT. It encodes CASSRQGIEKLFF.

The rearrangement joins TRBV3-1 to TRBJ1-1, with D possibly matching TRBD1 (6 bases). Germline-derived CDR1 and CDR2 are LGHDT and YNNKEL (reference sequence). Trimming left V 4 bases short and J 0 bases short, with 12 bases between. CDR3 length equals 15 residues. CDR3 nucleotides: TGTGCCAGCAGCCCGCGCGGGGGCTTGAACACTGAAGCTTTCTTT. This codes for CASSPRGGLNTEAFF.

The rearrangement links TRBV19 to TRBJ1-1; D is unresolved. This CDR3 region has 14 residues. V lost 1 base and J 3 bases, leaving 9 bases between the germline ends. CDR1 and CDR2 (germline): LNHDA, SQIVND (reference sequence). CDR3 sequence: CASSIAGDYTEAFF. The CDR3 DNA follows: TGTGCCAGTAGTATAGCAGGAGATTACACTGAAGCTTTCTTT.

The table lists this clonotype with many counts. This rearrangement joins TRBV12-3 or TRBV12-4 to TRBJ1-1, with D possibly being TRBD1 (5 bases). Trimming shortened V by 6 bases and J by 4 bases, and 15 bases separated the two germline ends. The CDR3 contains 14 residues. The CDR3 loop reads CASSSEGRGTEAFF. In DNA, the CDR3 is TGTGCCAGCAGCTCCGAGGGACGGGGCACTGAAGCTTTCTTT.

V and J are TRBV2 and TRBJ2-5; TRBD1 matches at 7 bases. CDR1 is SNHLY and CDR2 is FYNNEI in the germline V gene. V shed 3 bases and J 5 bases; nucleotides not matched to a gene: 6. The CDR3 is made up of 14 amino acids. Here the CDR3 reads CASSEMTGRETQYF. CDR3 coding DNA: TGTGCCAGCAGTGAGATGACAGGGCGGGAGACCCAGTACTTC.

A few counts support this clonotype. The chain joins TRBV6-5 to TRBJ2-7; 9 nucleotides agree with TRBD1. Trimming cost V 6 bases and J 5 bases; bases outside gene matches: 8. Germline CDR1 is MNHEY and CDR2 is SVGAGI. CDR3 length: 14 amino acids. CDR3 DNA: TGTGCCAGCAGCCTGGGACAGGGAATTAACGAGCAGTACTTC. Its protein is CASSLGQGINEQYF.

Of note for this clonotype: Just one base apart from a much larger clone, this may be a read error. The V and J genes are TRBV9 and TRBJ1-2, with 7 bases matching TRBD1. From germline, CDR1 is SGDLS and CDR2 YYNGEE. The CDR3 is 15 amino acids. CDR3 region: CASSGKGQLNYGYAF. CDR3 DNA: TGTGCCAGCAGCGGTAAGGGACAGCTGAACTATGGCTACGCCTTC.

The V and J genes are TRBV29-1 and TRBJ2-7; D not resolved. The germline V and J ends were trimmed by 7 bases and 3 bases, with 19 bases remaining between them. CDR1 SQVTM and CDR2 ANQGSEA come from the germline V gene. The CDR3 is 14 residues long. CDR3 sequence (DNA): TGCAGCGCCAGCACCGAGTCATTGGGCTACGAGCAGTACTTC. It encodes CSASTESLGYEQYF.

CDR3 sequence: CASSLWDSNNSPLHF. CDR3 nucleotide sequence: TGTGCCAGCAGCTTGTGGGACAGCAATAATTCACCCCTCCACTTT. The rearrangement uses TRBV5-6 and TRBJ1-6, with 7 bases matching TRBD1. This CDR3 spans 15 amino acids. Germline lookup yields CDR1 SGHDT and CDR2 YYEEEE. After removal of 1 base from V and 5 bases from J, the junction contained 3 bases not matched to a gene.

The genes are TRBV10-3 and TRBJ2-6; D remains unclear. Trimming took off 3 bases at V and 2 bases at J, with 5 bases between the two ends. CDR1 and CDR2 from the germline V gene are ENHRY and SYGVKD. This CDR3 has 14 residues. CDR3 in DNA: TGTGCCATCAGTGAATCGGCTGGGGCCAACGTCCTGACTTTC. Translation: CAISESAGANVLTF.

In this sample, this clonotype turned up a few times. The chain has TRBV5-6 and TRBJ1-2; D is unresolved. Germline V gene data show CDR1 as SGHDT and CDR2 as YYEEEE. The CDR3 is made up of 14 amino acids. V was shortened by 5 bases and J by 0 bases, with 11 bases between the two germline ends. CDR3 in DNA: TGTGCCAGCAGTTCCCCAGAATCTAACTATGGCTACACCTTC. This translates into CASSSPESNYGYTF.